This T cell receptor (beta chain) stems from a study of T cells in Graves' hyperthyroidism and ophthalmopathy. Study findings and constraints: Most thyroid clonotypes expanded above 0.001 appeared in blood too.

Worth noting for this clonotype: Its cognate antigen is unknown.

RNA transcripts gave rise to amplified TCR beta CDR3 regions. TCR CDR3 underwent first-round RT-PCR with the HTBI primer set. TCRdb re-derived calls from the multiplex PCR reads in MiXCR, one entry per CDR3 protein. The sample holds over 700,000 distinct CDR3 sequences, 35% seen once. Germline CDR1 LGHNA, CDR2 YSLEER. Between the trimmed V and J ends, which lost 3 bases and 6 bases, there was a span of 18 bases. This CDR3 comprises 15 residues. The source of this sequence is a woman between 40 and 55 years old with Graves' hyperthyroidism. The V gene is TRBV4-3, the J gene TRBJ2-7, with D perhaps assigned TRBD1 or TRBD2 (7 bases each). The specimen sequenced was blood. Here the CDR3 reads CASSHNTGEGGEQYF. As DNA, the CDR3 is TGCGCCAGCAGCCATAACACAGGGGAGGGTGGCGAGCAGTACTTC.